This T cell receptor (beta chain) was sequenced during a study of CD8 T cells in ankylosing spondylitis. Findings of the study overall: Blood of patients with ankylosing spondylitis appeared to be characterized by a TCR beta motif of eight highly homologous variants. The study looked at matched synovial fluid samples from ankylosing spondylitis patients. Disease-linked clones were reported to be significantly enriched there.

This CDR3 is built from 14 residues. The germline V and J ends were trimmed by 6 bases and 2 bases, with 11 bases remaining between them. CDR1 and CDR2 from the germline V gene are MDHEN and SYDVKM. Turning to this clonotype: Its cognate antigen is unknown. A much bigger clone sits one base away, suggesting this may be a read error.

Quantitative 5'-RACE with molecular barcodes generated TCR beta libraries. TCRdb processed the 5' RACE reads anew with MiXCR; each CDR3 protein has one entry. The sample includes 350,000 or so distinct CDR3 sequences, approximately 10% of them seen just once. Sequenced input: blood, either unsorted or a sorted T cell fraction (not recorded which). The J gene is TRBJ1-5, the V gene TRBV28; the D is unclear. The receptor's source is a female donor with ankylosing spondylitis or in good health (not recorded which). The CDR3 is CASSDPVGNQPQHF. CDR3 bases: TGTGCCAGCAGCGATCCGGTGGGCAATCAGCCCCAGCATTTT.